These 21 T cell receptor beta chains were all obtained from the same sample, sequenced in a study of T cells in localized non-small cell lung cancer. The data were produced by immunoSEQ multiplex PCR, yet TCRdb's version contains in-frame clones alone and is incomplete. The sample carries 100,000 to 150,000 clones, 89% recorded once. The sample here was peripheral blood, taken before any cancer treatment. The receptor source for this set is a female donor of 60 years or more with stage I lung adenocarcinoma.

The chain links TRBV29-1 to TRBJ2-7; D not certain. The CDR3 has 11 amino acids. Trimming cost V 3 bases and J 2 bases, with 5 bases left between them. CDR1 is SQVTM, CDR2 ANQGSEA, per germline. The CDR3 loop reads CSVDTPYEQYF. The CDR3 DNA reads TGCAGCGTTGATACTCCCTACGAGCAGTACTTC.

The chain combines TRBV15 with TRBJ1-5; 7 nucleotides line up with TRBD1. The CDR3 length is 15 residues. Per germline, CDR1 LNHNV and CDR2 YYDKDF (reference sequence). Trimming at V came to 2 bases and at J to 0 bases, leaving 1 base not matched to a gene. In DNA form, the CDR3 reads TGTGCCACCAGCAGACGACAGGGTAGCAATCAGCCCCAGCATTTT. Translation gives CATSRRQGSNQPQHF.

The DNA of the CDR3 is TGTGCCAGCAGTCGAGACGGAACGAACACTGAAGCTTTCTTT. Amino acid sequence: CASSRDGTNTEAFF. V gene TRBV28 combines with J gene TRBJ1-1; no clear D gene. This CDR3 is built from 14 residues. Germline CDR1 MDHEN, CDR2 SYDVKM. V shed 5 bases and J shed 1 base, with 11 bases lying between them.

This clone was counted only a few times. The CDR3 is CSAGQGNQPQHF. DNA of the CDR3: TGCAGCGCCGGACAGGGCAATCAGCCCCAGCATTTT. V is TRBV29-1 and J is TRBJ1-5, with 7 bases that match TRBD1. Germline CDR1 and CDR2: SQVTM and ANQGSEA. V shed 7 bases, J shed 2 bases, and the junction held 2 bases outside the gene matches. The CDR3 loop spans 12 amino acids.

V gene TRBV15 combines with J gene TRBJ2-5; 15 bases fit TRBD2. V gave up 1 base and J gave up 4 bases; unmatched junction bases: 10. Germline V lookup: CDR1 LNHNV, CDR2 YYDKDF (reference sequence). The CDR3 covers 19 residues. The CDR3 region is CATSRGFRTSGRVGETQYF. Written as DNA, the CDR3 is TGTGCCACCAGCAGAGGATTCAGGACTAGCGGGAGGGTGGGAGAGACCCAGTACTTC.

The chain uses TRBV6-1 and TRBJ1-1; D uncertain. Germline V CDR1 and CDR2: MNHNS, SASEGT. This CDR3 spans 11 amino acids. Trimming stripped 7 bases from V and 6 bases from J, with 9 bases between. The CDR3 loop is CASTRQAEAFF. CDR3 in DNA: TGTGCCAGCACGCGCCAGGCTGAAGCTTTCTTT.

This clone has a single count. V usage is TRBV6-6 and J usage is TRBJ2-7; no reliable D call. CDR3 length: 15 amino acids. Germline assignment: CDR1 MNHNY and CDR2 SVGAGI (reference sequence). The V and J ends lost 2 bases and 3 bases respectively, with 14 bases between them. The CDR3 region has the DNA TGTGCCAGCAGTTACCGTGTCAGGCTGAACTACGAGCAGTACTTC. It codes for CASSYRVRLNYEQYF.

The rearrangement uses TRBV18 and TRBJ2-5; D ambiguous. The CDR3 has 14 amino acids. The ends were cut back, 5 bases at V and 0 bases at J, with 10 bases in the middle. Germline V lookup: CDR1 KGHSH, CDR2 LQKENI. The CDR3 sequence: CASSSSRNQETQYF. The CDR3 DNA reads as TGTGCCAGCTCATCCTCTAGGAACCAAGAGACCCAGTACTTC.

Of note for this clone: The identical CDR3 is also encoded by other nucleotide sequences in the sample. This sequence joins TRBV6-5 and TRBJ2-7, with D possibly being TRBD1 or TRBD2 (5 bases each). This CDR3 region has 14 residues. The V gene lost 0 bases and the J gene lost 2 bases, with 8 bases spanning the gap. Germline V gives CDR1 MNHEY, CDR2 SVGAGI. The CDR3 region has the DNA TGTGCCAGCAGTTACTCGAGGGGCCCCTACGAGCAGTACTTC. This encodes CASSYSRGPYEQYF.

This rearrangement joins TRBV7-3 to TRBJ2-1; 12 nucleotides align to TRBD2. V dropped 2 bases and J dropped 8; count of bases not matched to a gene: 7. The CDR3 covers 16 residues. CDR1 SGHTA and CDR2 FQGTGA come from the germline V gene. CDR3 coding DNA: TGTGCCAGCAGCTTATCCTCTAGCGGGAGGGGCCATGAGCAGTTCTTC. It yields the protein CASSLSSSGRGHEQFF.

The chain combines TRBV10-3 with TRBJ1-1, with 9 bases fitting TRBD1. The germline CDR1 and CDR2 sequences are ENHRY and SYGVKD. With 4 bases clipped from V and 4 bases from J, the junction kept 10 bases outside the gene matches. The CDR3 contains 16 residues. CDR3 sequence reads: CAISALQGAPGTEAFF. CDR3 bases: TGTGCCATCAGTGCTCTACAGGGGGCGCCGGGCACTGAAGCTTTCTTT.

This clone was seen just once. V and J are TRBV7-9 and TRBJ2-1, with TRBD2 identical over 10 bases. CDR3 length: 16 amino acids. Trimming removed 0 bases from V and 7 bases from J; junction bases left unmatched: 6. CDR1 and CDR2 (germline): SEHNR, FQNEAQ (reference sequence). CDR3 nucleotide sequence: TGTGCCAGCAGCTTAGCATCAGCGGGAGGGTTTAATGAGCAGTTCTTC. This translates into CASSLASAGGFNEQFF.

The chain combines TRBV7-6 with TRBJ1-1; 7 bases match TRBD1. The ends lost 2 bases at V and 1 base at J; junction bases unmatched: 7. Germline V lookup: CDR1 SGHVS, CDR2 FNYEAQ. This CDR3 has 16 residues. The CDR3 DNA is TGTGCCAGCAGCTTAAAACAGGGGATTGGGAACACTGAAGCTTTCTTT. It encodes CASSLKQGIGNTEAFF.

The chain carries TRBV19 and TRBJ2-7; D gene ambiguous. In germline, CDR1 is LNHDA, CDR2 SQIVND (reference sequence). The CDR3 runs 13 residues. Trimming removed 5 bases at V and 2 bases at J, with 10 bases between. The CDR3 loop is CASSGRLAYEQYF. The CDR3 DNA reads as TGTGCCAGTAGTGGAAGGTTGGCCTACGAGCAGTACTTC.

Here the CDR3 DNA reads TGCGCCAGCACAATTCGGGGGGACTACGGCTACGAGCAGTACTTC. Translation gives CASTIRGDYGYEQYF. The V gene is TRBV10-2, the J gene TRBJ2-7, with 7 bases that match TRBD2. Losses at the gene ends were 7 bases for V and 3 bases for J; bases not matched to a gene: 12. The CDR3 contains 15 residues. CDR1 and CDR2 (germline): WSHSY, SAAADI.

The CDR3 region is CAISATGGPGELFF. The CDR3 DNA follows: TGTGCCATCAGTGCCACAGGGGGCCCCGGGGAGCTGTTTTTT. The chain recombines TRBV10-3 with TRBJ2-2, with 9 bases matching TRBD1. The CDR3 sequence is 14 residues long. J lost 6 bases, V lost 4 bases, and 3 bases had no gene match. The V gene's germline CDR1 is ENHRY and CDR2 SYGVKD.

The chain employs TRBV6-4 and TRBJ2-6; D possibly uses TRBD1 or TRBD2 (5 bases each). The CDR3 extends over 18 amino acids. V gave up 3 bases and J gave up 2 bases, with 17 bases separating them. Germline V gene lookup returns CDR1 MRHNA and CDR2 SNTAGT. The CDR3 bases are TGTGCCAGCAGTGATTCGGGACGAGGGTTCCCTGGGGCCAACGTCCTGACTTTC. Amino acid sequence: CASSDSGRGFPGANVLTF.

V gene TRBV19 combines with J gene TRBJ2-5; 8 positions match TRBD1. V gave up 10 bases and J gave up 1 base; unmatched junction bases: 14. Per the germline V gene, CDR1 is LNHDA and CDR2 is SQIVND (reference sequence). There are 16 residues in the CDR3. The CDR3 reads CATATGDRGIQETQYF. The DNA of the CDR3 is TGTGCCACCGCCACAGGAGACAGGGGCATCCAAGAGACCCAGTACTTC.

This clone was observed a handful of times. V usage is TRBV6-4 and J usage is TRBJ2-3, with 7 nucleotides matching TRBD2. Germline-derived CDR1 and CDR2 are MRHNA and SNTAGT. The junction had 6 bases not matched to a gene; V was cut back by 3 bases and J by 3 bases. The CDR3 has 15 residues. CDR3 DNA: TGTGCCAGCAGTGAACAAGCGGGAAGGACAGATACGCAGTATTTT. This translates into CASSEQAGRTDTQYF.

The V call is TRBV27, the J call TRBJ2-7, with D maybe TRBD1 (6 bases). CDR1 and CDR2 from the germline V gene are MNHEY and SMNVEV (reference sequence). Trimming cost V 3 bases and J 2 bases, with 17 bases left between them. The CDR3 has 16 residues. For the CDR3, the DNA is TGTGCCAGCAGTTTTTTAAGGGGGACCCATCCCTACGAGCAGTACTTC. Its translation: CASSFLRGTHPYEQYF.

The chain recombines TRBV5-8 with TRBJ2-7; possible D gene TRBD1, 5 bases. Germline CDR1 is SGHTS and CDR2 is YDEGEE. With 4 bases removed from V and 3 bases from J, the gap between germline ends came to 8 bases. This CDR3 region has 12 residues. CDR3 sequence (DNA): TGTGCCAGCAGCCGACAGTTCTACGAGCAGTACTTC. This translates into CASSRQFYEQYF.